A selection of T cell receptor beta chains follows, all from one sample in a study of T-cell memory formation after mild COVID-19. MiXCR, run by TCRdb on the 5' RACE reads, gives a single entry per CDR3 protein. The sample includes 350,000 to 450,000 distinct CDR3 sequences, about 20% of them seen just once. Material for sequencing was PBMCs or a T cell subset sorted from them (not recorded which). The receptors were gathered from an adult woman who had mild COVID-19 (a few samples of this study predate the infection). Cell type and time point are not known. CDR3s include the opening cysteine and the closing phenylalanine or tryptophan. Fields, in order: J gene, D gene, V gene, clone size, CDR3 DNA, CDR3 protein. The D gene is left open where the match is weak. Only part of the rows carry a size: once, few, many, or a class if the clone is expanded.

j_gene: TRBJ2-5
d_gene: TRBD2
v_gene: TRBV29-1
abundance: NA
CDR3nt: TGCAGCACCTCAGAACGGCGGGGGGGCCGAGAGACCCAGTACTTC
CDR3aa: CSTSERRGGRETQYF

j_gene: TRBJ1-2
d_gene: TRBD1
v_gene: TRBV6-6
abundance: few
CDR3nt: TGTGCCAGCAGTTACTCAGCCCTGACAGGGGATGGCTACACCTTC
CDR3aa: CASSYSALTGDGYTF

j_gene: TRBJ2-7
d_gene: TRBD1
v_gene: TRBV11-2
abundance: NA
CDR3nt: TGTGCCAGCAGCCGCTACGGACAGGCGTCCTACGAGCAGTACTTC
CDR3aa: CASSRYGQASYEQYF

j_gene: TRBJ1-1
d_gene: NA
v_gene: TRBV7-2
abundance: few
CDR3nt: TGTGCCAGCAGCTTCCAGTGGCTAATCTTT
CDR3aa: CASSFQWLIF

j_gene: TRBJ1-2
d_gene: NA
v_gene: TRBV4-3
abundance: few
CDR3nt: TGCGCCAGCAGCCAAGATTTATGGGGGGCGCCGGCCTATGGCTACACCTTC
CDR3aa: CASSQDLWGAPAYGYTF

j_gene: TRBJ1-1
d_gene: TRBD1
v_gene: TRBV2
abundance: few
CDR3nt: TGTGCCAGCAGTGTACGTGGACAGGGGTTCGGCACTGAAGCTTTCTTT
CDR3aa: CASSVRGQGFGTEAFF

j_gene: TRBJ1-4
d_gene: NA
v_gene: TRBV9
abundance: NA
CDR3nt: TGTGCCAGCAGCGTGGGTGGTGGAAGTGAAAAACTGTTTTTT
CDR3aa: CASSVGGGSEKLFF

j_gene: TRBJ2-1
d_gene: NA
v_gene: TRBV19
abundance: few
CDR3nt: TGTGCCAGTAGTATAAGCCAGGGGGGATACAATGAGCAGTTCTTC
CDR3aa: CASSISQGGYNEQFF

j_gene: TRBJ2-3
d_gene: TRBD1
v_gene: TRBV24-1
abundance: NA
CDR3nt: TGTGCCACCAGTGAAGTGACAGGGGGCATGGACGCAGATACGCAGTATTTT
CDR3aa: CATSEVTGGMDADTQYF

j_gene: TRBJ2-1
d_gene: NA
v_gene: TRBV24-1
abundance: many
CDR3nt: TGTGCCACCAGTGATATTAACACCTACAATGAGCAGTTCTTC
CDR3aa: CATSDINTYNEQFF

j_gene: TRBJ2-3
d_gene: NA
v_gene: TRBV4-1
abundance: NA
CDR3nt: TGCGCCAGCAGCCTAGACTTCATCTTACTGTCCACAGATACGCAGTATTTT
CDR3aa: CASSLDFILLSTDTQYF

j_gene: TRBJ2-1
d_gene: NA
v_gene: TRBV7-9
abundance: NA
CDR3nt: TGTGCCAGCAGGGACTCCGCCGACAATGAGCAGTTCTTC
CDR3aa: CASRDSADNEQFF

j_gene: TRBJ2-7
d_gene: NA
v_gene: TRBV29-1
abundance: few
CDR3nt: TGCAGCGTTGTACCGACAGGATCCTACGAGCAGTACTTC
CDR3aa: CSVVPTGSYEQYF

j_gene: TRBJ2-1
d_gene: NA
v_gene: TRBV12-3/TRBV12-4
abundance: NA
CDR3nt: TGTGCCAGCAGTTTAGGCGGGGCACCTTACAATGAGCAGTTCTTC
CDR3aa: CASSLGGAPYNEQFF

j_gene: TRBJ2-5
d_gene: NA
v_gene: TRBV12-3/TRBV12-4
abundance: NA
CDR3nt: TGTGCCAGCGCCTACAACACATGGGGAGAGACCCAGTACTTC
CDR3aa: CASAYNTWGETQYF

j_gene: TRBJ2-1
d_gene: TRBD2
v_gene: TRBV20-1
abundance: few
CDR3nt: TGCAGTGCTAGGACGACACTAGCGGGTACTTACAATGAGCAGTTCTTC
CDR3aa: CSARTTLAGTYNEQFF

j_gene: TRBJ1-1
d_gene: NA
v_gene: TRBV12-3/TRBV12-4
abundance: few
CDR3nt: TGTGCCAGCACCACCAACACTGAAGCTTTCTTT
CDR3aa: CASTTNTEAFF

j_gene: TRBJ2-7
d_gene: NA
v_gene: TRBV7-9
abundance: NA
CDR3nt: TGTGCCAGCAGCTTACCAGGGTACTACGAGCAGTACTTC
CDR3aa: CASSLPGYYEQYF

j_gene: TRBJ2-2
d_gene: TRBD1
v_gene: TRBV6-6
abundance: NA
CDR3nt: TGTGCCAGCAGGGAGATCGGGACAGCCACCGGGGAGCTGTTTTTT
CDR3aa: CASREIGTATGELFF

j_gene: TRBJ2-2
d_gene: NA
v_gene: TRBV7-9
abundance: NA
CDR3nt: TGTGCCAGCAGCCGATCTGGGTCCGGGGAGCTGTTTTTT
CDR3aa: CASSRSGSGELFF

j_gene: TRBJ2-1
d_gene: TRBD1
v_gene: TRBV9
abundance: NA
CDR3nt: TGTGCCAGCAGCGCCTGGACAGGCGATGAGCAGTTCTTC
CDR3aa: CASSAWTGDEQFF

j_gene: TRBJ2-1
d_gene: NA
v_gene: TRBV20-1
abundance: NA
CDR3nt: TGCAGTGCTAGAGATCGTGAGGGATCCTACAATGAGCAGTTCTTC
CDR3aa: CSARDREGSYNEQFF

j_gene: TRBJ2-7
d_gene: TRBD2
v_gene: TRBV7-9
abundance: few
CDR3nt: TGTGCCAGCAGCCCGCCTCCCGGGACTAGCTTAATCTACGAGCAGTACTTC
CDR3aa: CASSPPPGTSLIYEQYF

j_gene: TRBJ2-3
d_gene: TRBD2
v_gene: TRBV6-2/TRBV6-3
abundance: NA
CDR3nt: TGTGCCAGCAGACTCGGCGGGAGGGTTGGAGATACGCAGTATTTT
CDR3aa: CASRLGGRVGDTQYF

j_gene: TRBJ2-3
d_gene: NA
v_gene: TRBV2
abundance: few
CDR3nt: TGTGCCAGCATGGGATCCCGGGACTTGAGCACAGATACGCAGTATTTT
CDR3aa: CASMGSRDLSTDTQYF

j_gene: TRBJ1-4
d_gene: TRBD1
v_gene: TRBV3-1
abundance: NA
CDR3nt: TGTGCCAGCAGCGCTACTTCTACGGGACAGGTGGCAAAACTGTTTTTT
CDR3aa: CASSATSTGQVAKLFF

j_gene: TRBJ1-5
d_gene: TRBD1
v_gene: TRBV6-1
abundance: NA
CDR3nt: TGTGCCAGCAGTGGGCTGGACAGGGCGTATCAGCCCCAGCATTTT
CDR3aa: CASSGLDRAYQPQHF

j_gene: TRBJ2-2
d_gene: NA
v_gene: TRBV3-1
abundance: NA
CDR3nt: TGTGCCAGCAGCCCTGCCGGGACTTTAAACACCGGGGAGCTGTTTTTT
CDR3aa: CASSPAGTLNTGELFF

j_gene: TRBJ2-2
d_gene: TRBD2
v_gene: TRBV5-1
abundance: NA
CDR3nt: TGCGCCAGCAGCTCAAATAGCGGGGGAGGCACCGGGGAGCTGTTTTTT
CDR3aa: CASSSNSGGGTGELFF

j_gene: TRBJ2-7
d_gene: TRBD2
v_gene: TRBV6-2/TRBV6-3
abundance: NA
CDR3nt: TGTGCCAGCAGTTACGAAGGCGGGAGCCGGACCTACGAGCAGTACTTC
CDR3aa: CASSYEGGSRTYEQYF

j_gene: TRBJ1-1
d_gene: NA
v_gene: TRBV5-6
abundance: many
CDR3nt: TGTGCCAGCAGCCCGGAGGAGGTGGGGGCCCCTTTGAACACTGAAGCTTTCTTT
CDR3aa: CASSPEEVGAPLNTEAFF

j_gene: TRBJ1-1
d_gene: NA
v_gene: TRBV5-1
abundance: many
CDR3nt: TGCGCCAGCAGCTTGGAGGTGAACACTGAAGCTTTCTTT
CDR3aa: CASSLEVNTEAFF

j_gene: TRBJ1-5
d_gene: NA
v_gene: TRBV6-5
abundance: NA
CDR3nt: TGTGCCAGCAAGCCAGGGAGGGATCAGCCCCAGCATTTT
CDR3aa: CASKPGRDQPQHF

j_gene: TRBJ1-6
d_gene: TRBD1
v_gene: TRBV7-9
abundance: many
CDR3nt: TGTGCCAGCAGCCGGGACAGGGCTTCACCCCTCCACTTT
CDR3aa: CASSRDRASPLHF

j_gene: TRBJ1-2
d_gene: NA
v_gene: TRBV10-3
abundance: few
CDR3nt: TGTGCCATCAGTGGGTCGGCGGCTGGCTACACCTTC
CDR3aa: CAISGSAAGYTF

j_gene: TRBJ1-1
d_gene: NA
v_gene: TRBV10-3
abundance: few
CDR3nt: TGTGCCATCAGCGATATGAAGAACACTGAAGCTTTCTTT
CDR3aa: CAISDMKNTEAFF

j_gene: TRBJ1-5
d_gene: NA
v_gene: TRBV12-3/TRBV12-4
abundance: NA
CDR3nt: TGTGCCAGCAGTGCAGGGTACAATCAGCCCCAGCATTTT
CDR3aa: CASSAGYNQPQHF

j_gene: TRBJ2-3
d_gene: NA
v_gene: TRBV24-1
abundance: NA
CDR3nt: TGTGCCACCAGTGATGAGAGCACAGATACGCAGTATTTT
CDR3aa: CATSDESTDTQYF

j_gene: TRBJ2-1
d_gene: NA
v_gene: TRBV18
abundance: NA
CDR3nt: TGTGCCAGCTCACCAGATGATACAGGGTGGGATGAGCAGTTCTTC
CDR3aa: CASSPDDTGWDEQFF

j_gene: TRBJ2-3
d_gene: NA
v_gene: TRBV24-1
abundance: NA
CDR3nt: TGTGCCACCAGTGAACAGACGGATACGCAGTATTTT
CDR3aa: CATSEQTDTQYF

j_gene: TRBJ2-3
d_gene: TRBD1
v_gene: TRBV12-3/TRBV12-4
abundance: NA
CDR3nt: TGTGCCAGCAGCCCTTTGGACAGGACAGATACGCAGTATTTT
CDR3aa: CASSPLDRTDTQYF

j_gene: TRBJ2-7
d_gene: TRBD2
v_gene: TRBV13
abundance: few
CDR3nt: TGTGCCAGCAGCCACGGACTAGCGGGAGTTATGGAGCAGTACTTC
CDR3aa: CASSHGLAGVMEQYF

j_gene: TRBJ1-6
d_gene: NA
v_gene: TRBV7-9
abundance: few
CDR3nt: TGTGCCAGCACTGGGGCTGGGAGCTCCTATAATTCACCCCTCCACTTT
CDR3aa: CASTGAGSSYNSPLHF

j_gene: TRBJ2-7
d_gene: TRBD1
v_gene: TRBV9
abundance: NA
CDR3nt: TGTGCCAGCAGCGTGGCGACAGGGTACTCCTACGAGCAGTACTTC
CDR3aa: CASSVATGYSYEQYF

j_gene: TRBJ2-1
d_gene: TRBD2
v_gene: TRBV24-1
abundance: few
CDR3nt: TGTGCCACCAGTGATCGGACTAGCGGGAGGGCCGGGGGAGACAATGAGCAGTTCTTC
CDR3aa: CATSDRTSGRAGGDNEQFF

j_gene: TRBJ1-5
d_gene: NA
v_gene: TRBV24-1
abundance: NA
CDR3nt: TGTGCCACCAGTGATTCGGAGGGTTGGGGCAATCAGCCCCAGCATTTT
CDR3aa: CATSDSEGWGNQPQHF

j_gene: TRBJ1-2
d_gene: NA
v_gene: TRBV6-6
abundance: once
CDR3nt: TGTGCCAGCAGTTACAAACAGGGTAACTATGGCTACACCTTC
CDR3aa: CASSYKQGNYGYTF

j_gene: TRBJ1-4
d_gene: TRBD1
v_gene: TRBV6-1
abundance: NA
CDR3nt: TGTGCCAGCAGTGCGCAACGAAGATTGCCGGGACAGGGGAGGGAAAAACTGTTTTTT
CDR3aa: CASSAQRRLPGQGREKLFF

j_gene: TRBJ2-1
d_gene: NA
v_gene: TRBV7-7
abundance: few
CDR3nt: TGTGCTAGCAGCTTAGAATGGGGGACCGGCAATGAGCAGTTCTTC
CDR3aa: CASSLEWGTGNEQFF